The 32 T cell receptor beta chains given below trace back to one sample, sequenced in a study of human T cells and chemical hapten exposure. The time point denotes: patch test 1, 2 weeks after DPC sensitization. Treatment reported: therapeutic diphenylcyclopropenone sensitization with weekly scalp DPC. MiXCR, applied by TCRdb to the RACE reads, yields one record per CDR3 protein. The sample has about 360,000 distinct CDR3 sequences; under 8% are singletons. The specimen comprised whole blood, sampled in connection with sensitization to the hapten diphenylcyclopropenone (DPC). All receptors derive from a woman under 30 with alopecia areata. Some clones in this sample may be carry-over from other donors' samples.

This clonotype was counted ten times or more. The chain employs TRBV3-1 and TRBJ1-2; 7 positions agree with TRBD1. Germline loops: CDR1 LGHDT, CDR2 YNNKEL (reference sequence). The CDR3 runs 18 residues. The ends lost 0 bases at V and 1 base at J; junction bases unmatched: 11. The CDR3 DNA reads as TGTGCCAGCAGCCAAGAAGGCTCGCGAGGGGGCGATAACTATGGCTACACCTTC. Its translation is CASSQEGSRGGDNYGYTF. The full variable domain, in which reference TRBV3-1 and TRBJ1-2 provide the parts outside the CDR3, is DTAVSQTPKYLVTQMGNDKSIKCEQNLGHDTMYWYKQDSKKFLKIMFSYNNKELIINETVPNRFSPKSPDKAHLNLHINSLELGDSAVYFCASSQEGSRGGDNYGYTFGSGTRLTVV.

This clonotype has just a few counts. CDR3 in amino acids: CASSQDSRDSLRNQPQHF. CDR3 sequence (DNA): TGCGCCAGCAGCCAAGATTCGCGGGACAGCTTAAGGAATCAGCCCCAGCATTTT. The chain uses TRBV4-3 and TRBJ1-5, with 7 bases lining up with TRBD1. The V segment lost 0 bases and the J segment 4 bases; nucleotides outside the gene matches: 12. The CDR3 runs 18 residues. The germline V gene encodes CDR1 LGHNA and CDR2 YSLEER.

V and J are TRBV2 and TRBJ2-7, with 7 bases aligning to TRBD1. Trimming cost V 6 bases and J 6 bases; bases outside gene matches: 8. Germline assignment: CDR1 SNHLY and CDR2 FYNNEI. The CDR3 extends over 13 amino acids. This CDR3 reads CASSKTGFGEQYF. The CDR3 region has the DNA TGTGCCAGCAGCAAGACAGGGTTTGGCGAGCAGTACTTC.

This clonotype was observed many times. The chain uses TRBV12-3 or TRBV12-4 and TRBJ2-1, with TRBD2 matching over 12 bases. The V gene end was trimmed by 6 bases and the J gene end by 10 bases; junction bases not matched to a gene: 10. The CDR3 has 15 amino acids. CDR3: CASRRTSGGSSEQFF. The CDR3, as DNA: TGTGCCAGCAGGCGTACTAGCGGGGGGTCCAGCGAGCAGTTCTTC.

CDR3 protein: CASSLDRSPYEQYF. CDR3 nucleotides: TGTGCCAGCAGCTTGGACAGGAGCCCCTACGAGCAGTACTTC. The chain employs TRBV13 and TRBJ2-7; 7 bases fit TRBD1. Germline V gives CDR1 PRHDT, CDR2 FYEKMQ (reference sequence). V gave up 3 bases and J gave up 2 bases; unmatched junction bases: 4. The CDR3 is made up of 14 amino acids.

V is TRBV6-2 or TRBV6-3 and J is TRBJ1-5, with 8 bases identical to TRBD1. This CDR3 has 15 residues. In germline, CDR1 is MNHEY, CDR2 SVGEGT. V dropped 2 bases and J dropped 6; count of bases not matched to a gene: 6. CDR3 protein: CASSYADRDGQPQHF. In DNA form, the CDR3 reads TGTGCCAGCAGTTACGCGGACAGGGATGGTCAGCCCCAGCATTTT.

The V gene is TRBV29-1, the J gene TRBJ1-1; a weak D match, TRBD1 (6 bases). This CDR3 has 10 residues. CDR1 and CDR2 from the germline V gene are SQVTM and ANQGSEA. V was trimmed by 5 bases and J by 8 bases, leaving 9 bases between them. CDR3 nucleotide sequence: TGCAGCGTTCTGGACAGAGAAGCTTTCTTT. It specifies CSVLDREAFF.

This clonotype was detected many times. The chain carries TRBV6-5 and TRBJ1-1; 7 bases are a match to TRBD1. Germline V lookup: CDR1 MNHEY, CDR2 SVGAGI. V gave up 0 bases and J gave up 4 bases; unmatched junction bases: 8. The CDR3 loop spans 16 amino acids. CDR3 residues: CASSYSEQGSTTEAFF. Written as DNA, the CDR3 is TGTGCCAGCAGTTACTCCGAACAGGGGTCCACCACTGAAGCTTTCTTT.

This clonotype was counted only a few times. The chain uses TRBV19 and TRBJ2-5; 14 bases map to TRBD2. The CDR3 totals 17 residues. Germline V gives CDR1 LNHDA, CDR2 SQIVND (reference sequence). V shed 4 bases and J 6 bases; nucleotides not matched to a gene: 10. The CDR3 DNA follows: TGTGCCAGTAGTACCCCCTTGACTAGCGGGGGGGTAAAGACCCAGTACTTC. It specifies CASSTPLTSGGVKTQYF.

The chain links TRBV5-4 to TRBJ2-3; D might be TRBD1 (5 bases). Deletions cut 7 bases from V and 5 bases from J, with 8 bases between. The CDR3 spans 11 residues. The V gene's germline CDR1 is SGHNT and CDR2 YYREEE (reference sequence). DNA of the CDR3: TGTGCCAGCGGGGCTTTAGATACGCAGTATTTT. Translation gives CASGALDTQYF.

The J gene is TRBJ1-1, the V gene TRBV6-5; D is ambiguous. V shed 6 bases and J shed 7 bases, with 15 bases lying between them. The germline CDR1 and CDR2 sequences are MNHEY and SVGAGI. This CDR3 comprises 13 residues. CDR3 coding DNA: TGTGCCAGCAGCCCAACCTTGGAGGGTGAAGCTTTCTTT. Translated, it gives CASSPTLEGEAFF.

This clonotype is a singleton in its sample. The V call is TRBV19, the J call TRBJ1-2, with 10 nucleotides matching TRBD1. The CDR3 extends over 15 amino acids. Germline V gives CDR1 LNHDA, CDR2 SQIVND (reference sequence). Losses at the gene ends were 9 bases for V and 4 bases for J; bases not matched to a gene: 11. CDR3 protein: CASQTGGAGSYGYTF. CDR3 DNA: TGTGCCAGCCAGACAGGGGGCGCCGGCAGCTATGGCTACACCTTC.

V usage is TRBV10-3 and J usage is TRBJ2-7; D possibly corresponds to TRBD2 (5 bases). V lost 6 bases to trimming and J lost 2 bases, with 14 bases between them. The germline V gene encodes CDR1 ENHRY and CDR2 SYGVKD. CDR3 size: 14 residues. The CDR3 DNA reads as TGTGCCATCAGGGACTCGGGTATTCCCTACGAGCAGTACTTC. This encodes CAIRDSGIPYEQYF.

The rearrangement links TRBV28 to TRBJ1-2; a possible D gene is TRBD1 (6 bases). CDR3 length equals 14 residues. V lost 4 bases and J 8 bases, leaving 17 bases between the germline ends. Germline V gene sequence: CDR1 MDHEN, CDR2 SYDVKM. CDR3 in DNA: TGTGCCAGCAGTTCTCCTCAGGGGAATGACGGCTACACCTTC. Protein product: CASSSPQGNDGYTF.

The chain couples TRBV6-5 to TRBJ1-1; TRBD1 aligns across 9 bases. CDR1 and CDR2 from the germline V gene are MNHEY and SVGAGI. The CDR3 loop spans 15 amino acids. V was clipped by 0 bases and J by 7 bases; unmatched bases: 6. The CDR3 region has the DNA TGTGCCAGCAGTTACTCGCGGACAGGGGCTGGTGAAGCTTTCTTT. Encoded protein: CASSYSRTGAGEAFF.

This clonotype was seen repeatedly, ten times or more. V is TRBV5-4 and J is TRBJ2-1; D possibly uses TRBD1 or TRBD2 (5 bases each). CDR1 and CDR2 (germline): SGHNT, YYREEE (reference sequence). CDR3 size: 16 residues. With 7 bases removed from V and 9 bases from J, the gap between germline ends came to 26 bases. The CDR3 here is CASRTGTHKGMGEQFF. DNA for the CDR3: TGTGCCAGCCGTACTGGGACGCACAAAGGGATGGGTGAGCAGTTCTTC.

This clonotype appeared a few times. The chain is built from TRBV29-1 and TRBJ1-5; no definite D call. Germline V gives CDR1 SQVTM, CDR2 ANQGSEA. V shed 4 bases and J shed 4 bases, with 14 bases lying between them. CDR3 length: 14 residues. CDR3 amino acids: CSVAGAIPNQPQHF. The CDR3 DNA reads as TGCAGCGTTGCGGGCGCAATACCTAATCAGCCCCAGCATTTT.

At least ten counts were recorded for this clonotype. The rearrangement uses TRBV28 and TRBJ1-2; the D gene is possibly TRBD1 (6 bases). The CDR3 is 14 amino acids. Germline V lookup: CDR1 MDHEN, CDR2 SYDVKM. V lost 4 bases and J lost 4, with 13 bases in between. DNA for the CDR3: TGTGCCAGCAGTTCAGGGGTAGAGATCTATGGCTACACCTTC. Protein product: CASSSGVEIYGYTF.

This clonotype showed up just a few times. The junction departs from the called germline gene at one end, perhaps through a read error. The CDR3 sequence: CASSLPQGTQYF. The CDR3 region has the DNA TGTGCCAGCAGCTTACCCCAAGGGACCCAGTACTTC. The rearrangement links TRBV7-2 to TRBJ2-5, with D unresolved. Germline V gene lookup returns CDR1 SGHTA and CDR2 FQGNSA. The CDR3 contains 12 residues.

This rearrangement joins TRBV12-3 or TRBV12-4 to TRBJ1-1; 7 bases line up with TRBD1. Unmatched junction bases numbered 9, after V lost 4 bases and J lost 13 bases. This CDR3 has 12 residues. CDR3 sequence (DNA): TGTGCCAGCAGTTCCGACAGGGTGGGAGATTTCTTT. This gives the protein CASSSDRVGDFF.

CDR3 bases: TGTGCCAGCAGCTTAGGCAGGGGCCCCGAGGATGAGCAGTTCTTC. Protein: CASSLGRGPEDEQFF. The V gene is TRBV7-9, the J gene TRBJ2-1; perhaps TRBD1 as D (6 bases). Germline CDR1 reads SEHNR; CDR2 reads FQNEAQ (reference sequence). The CDR3 is made up of 15 amino acids. V lost 1 base and J 8 bases, leaving 15 bases between the germline ends.

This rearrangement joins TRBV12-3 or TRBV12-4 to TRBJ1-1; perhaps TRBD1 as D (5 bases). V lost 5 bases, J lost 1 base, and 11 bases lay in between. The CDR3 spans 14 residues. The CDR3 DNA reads TGTGCCAGCAGTCCATTTCAGGGGAACACTGAAGCTTTCTTT. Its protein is CASSPFQGNTEAFF.

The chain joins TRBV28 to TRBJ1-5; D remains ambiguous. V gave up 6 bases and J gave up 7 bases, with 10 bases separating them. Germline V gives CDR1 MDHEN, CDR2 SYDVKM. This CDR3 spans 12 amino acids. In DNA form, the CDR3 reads TGTGCCAGCAGGCTTCAGAGACAGCCCCAGCATTTT. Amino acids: CASRLQRQPQHF.

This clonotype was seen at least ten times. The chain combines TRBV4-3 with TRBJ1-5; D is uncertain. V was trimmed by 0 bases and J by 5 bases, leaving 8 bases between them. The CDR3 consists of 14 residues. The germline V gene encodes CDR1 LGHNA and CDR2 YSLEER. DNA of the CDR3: TGCGCCAGCAGCCAAGATCTGGGGTATCAGCCCCAGCATTTT. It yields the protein CASSQDLGYQPQHF.

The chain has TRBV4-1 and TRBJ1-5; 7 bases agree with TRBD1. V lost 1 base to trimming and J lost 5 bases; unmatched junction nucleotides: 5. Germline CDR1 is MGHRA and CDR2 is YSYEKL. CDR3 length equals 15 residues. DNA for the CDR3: TGCGCCAGCAGCCAAGTTGACAGGGCGGATCAGCCCCAGCATTTT. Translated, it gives CASSQVDRADQPQHF.

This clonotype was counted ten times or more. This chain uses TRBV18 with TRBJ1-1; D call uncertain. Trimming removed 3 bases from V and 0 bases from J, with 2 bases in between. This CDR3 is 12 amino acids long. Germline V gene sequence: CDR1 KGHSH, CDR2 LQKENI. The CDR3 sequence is CASSPLNTEAFF. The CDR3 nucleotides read TGTGCCAGCTCACCCCTGAACACTGAAGCTTTCTTT.

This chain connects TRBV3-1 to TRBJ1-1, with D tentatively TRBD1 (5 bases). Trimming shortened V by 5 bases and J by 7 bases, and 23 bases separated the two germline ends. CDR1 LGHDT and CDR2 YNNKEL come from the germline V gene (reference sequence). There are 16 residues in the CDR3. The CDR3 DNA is TGTGCCAGCAGCAAAACCCCTCCCGGGGGAGGGGATGAAGCTTTCTTT. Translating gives CASSKTPPGGGDEAFF.

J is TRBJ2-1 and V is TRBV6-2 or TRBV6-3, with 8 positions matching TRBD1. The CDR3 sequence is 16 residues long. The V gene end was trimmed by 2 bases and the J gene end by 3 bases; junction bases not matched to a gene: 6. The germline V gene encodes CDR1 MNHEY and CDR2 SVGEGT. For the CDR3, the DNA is TGTGCCAGCAGTTACCCAGGACAGGGATACTACAATGAGCAGTTCTTC. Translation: CASSYPGQGYYNEQFF.

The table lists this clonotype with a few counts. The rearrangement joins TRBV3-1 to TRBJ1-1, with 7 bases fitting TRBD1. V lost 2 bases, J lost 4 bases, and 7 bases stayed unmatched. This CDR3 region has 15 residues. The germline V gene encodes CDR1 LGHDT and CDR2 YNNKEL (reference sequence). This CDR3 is CASSQFRTGATEAFF. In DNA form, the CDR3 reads TGTGCCAGCAGCCAATTTCGAACAGGGGCCACTGAAGCTTTCTTT.

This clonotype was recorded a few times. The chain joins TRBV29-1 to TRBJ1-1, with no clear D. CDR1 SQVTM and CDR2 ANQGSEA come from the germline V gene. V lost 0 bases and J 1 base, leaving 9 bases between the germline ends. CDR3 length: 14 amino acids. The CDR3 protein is CSVEDGEKNTEAFF. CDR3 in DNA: TGCAGCGTTGAAGATGGGGAAAAGAACACTGAAGCTTTCTTT. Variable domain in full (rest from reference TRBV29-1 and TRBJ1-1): SAVISQKPSRDICQRGTSLTIQCQVDSQVTMMFWYRQQPGQSLTLIATANQGSEATYESGFVIDKFPISRPNLTFSTLTVSNMSPEDSSIYLCSVEDGEKNTEAFFGQGTRLTVV.

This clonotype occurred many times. The CDR3 bases are TGCGCCAGCAGCCCGGGGACTTTGAACACCGGGGAGCTGTTTTTT. This gives the protein CASSPGTLNTGELFF. The rearrangement links TRBV4-3 to TRBJ2-2, with D perhaps matching TRBD2 (6 bases). The CDR3 contains 15 residues. Germline CDR1 LGHNA, CDR2 YSLEER. V was shortened by 4 bases and J by 1 base, with 10 bases between the two germline ends.

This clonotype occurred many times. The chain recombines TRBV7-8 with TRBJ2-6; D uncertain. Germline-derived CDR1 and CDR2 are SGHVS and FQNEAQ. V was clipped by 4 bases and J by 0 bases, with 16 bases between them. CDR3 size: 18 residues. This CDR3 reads CASSSRDLTPSGANVLTF. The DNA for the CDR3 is TGTGCCAGCAGCTCCCGCGATCTCACCCCCTCTGGGGCCAACGTCCTGACTTTC. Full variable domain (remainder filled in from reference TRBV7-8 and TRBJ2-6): GAGVSQSPRYKVAKRGQDVALRCDPISGHVSLFWYQQALGQGPEFLTYFQNEAQLDKSGLPSDRFFAERPEGSVSTLKIQRTQQEDSAVYLCASSSRDLTPSGANVLTFGAGSRLTVL.